Following are 25 T cell receptor beta chains from one sample sequenced in a study of T-cell reconstitution after alpha-beta-depleted transplantation in children. A library of TCRbeta sequences, prepared with unique molecular identifiers, was generated. Each CDR3 protein is one row after TCRdb ran MiXCR on the PCR reads. There are about 540,000 distinct CDR3 sequences in the sample; 25% to 30% occur only once, and 30% to 45% lies in the top ten. The specimen comprised PBMCs, sampled before TCRalphabeta/CD19-depleted stem cell transplant. Receptor source: a boy younger than two with Wiskott-Aldrich syndrome, due to receive a stem cell transplant.

This rearrangement joins TRBV30 to TRBJ1-3; D gene uncertain. The V and J ends lost 4 bases and 6 bases respectively, with 10 bases between them. In germline, CDR1 is GTSNPN, CDR2 SVGIG (reference sequence). This CDR3 contains 12 residues. This CDR3 is CAWNGGSNTIYF. CDR3 sequence (DNA): TGTGCCTGGAATGGCGGGTCAAACACCATATATTTT.

The gene calls are TRBV5-1 and TRBJ2-1; 10 nucleotides align to TRBD1. The V gene end was trimmed by 4 bases and the J gene end by 3 bases; junction bases not matched to a gene: 13. Germline lookup yields CDR1 SGHRS and CDR2 YFSETQ. The CDR3 has 18 amino acids. The CDR3 spells CASSKDRGRDLGYNEQFF. Written as DNA, the CDR3 is TGCGCCAGCAGCAAGGACAGGGGGAGGGATCTCGGCTACAATGAGCAGTTCTTC.

The V gene is TRBV25-1, the J gene TRBJ2-7, with D tentatively TRBD1 (6 bases). CDR3 length: 13 residues. CDR1 is MGHDK, CDR2 SYGVNS, per germline. Trimming cost V 4 bases and J 3 bases, with 10 bases left between them. CDR3 loop: CASSVGAVYEQYF. CDR3 in DNA: TGTGCCAGCAGTGTGGGGGCCGTCTACGAGCAGTACTTC.

The chain carries TRBV5-4 and TRBJ2-5; 10 positions agree with TRBD1. Losses at the gene ends were 4 bases for V and 5 bases for J; bases not matched to a gene: 5. CDR1 and CDR2 (germline): SGHNT, YYREEE (reference sequence). The CDR3 consists of 14 residues. Here the CDR3 DNA reads TGTGCCAGCAGCCAGACAGGGGGCTGGGAGACCCAGTACTTC. Residues: CASSQTGGWETQYF.

This sequence joins TRBV27 and TRBJ2-7, with TRBD1 as a possible D gene (6 bases). From germline, CDR1 is MNHEY and CDR2 SMNVEV (reference sequence). The CDR3 is 17 residues long. V was trimmed by 4 bases and J by 2 bases, leaving 21 bases between them. The CDR3 coding sequence is TGTGCCAGCAGTTCGATATTCCCGGACAGTCTAGCCTACGAGCAGTACTTC. This codes for CASSSIFPDSLAYEQYF.

There are many counts of this clonotype. This rearrangement joins TRBV5-5 to TRBJ2-1; 7 bases are shared with TRBD2. This CDR3 is built from 15 residues. The ends lost 3 bases at V and 4 bases at J; junction bases unmatched: 7. The germline CDR1 and CDR2 sequences are SGHKS and YYEKEE (reference sequence). The CDR3 sequence is CASSSRGGSYNEQFF. For the CDR3, the DNA is TGTGCCAGCAGCTCTCGGGGCGGGAGTTACAATGAGCAGTTCTTC.

This clonotype has only a few counts. The chain employs TRBV5-1 and TRBJ2-3; 8 bases are a match to TRBD2. CDR3 size: 16 residues. In germline, CDR1 is SGHRS, CDR2 YFSETQ. V lost 3 bases, J lost 5 bases, and 11 bases stayed unmatched. The CDR3 loop reads CASSSYLGGRIDTQYF. Written as DNA, the CDR3 is TGCGCCAGCAGCTCATACCTAGGCGGGAGGATAGATACGCAGTATTTT.

The rearrangement links TRBV12-3 or TRBV12-4 to TRBJ2-2; D remains unclear. The CDR3 is made up of 13 amino acids. V was trimmed by 3 bases and J by 5 bases, leaving 7 bases between them. For the CDR3, the DNA is TGTGCCAGCAGTTTCGGTCTTACCGGGGAGCTGTTTTTT. This gives the protein CASSFGLTGELFF.

The rearrangement links TRBV7-2 to TRBJ1-2; D unclear. The CDR3 totals 13 residues. Germline-derived CDR1 and CDR2 are SGHTA and FQGNSA. Trimming removed 6 bases at V and 0 bases at J, with 8 bases between. The CDR3 loop reads CASSPRPNYGYTF. CDR3 nucleotides: TGTGCCAGCAGTCCTCGGCCTAACTATGGCTACACCTTC.

This clonotype was found a few times. V gene TRBV20-1 combines with J gene TRBJ1-5; D is possibly TRBD1 (6 bases). This CDR3 spans 15 amino acids. V gave up 4 bases and J gave up 2 bases, with 15 bases separating them. CDR1 is DFQATT and CDR2 is SNEGSKA in the germline V gene (reference sequence). CDR3 residues: CSAKDRIFGNQPQHF. For the CDR3, the DNA is TGCAGTGCTAAAGACAGGATCTTTGGCAATCAGCCCCAGCATTTT.

The chain uses TRBV20-1 and TRBJ2-5, with 9 bases lining up with TRBD1. The germline gives CDR1 DFQATT, CDR2 SNEGSKA (reference sequence). V shed 5 bases and J 2 bases; nucleotides not matched to a gene: 6. The CDR3 has 14 amino acids. CDR3 protein: CSAPGTGLQETQYF. The DNA of the CDR3 is TGCAGTGCTCCCGGGACAGGGCTACAAGAGACCCAGTACTTC.

This chain connects TRBV5-5 to TRBJ2-4; the D is unclear. Germline assignment: CDR1 SGHKS and CDR2 YYEKEE (reference sequence). The ends were cut back, 0 bases at V and 5 bases at J, with 9 bases in the middle. This CDR3 comprises 14 residues. The CDR3, as DNA: TGTGCCAGCAGCTTGGACCTTATAGAAAACATTCAGTACTTC. It specifies CASSLDLIENIQYF.

This CDR3 is CASSGLADSYNEQFF. The CDR3, as DNA: TGCGCCAGCAGCGGACTAGCCGACTCCTACAATGAGCAGTTCTTC. The J gene is TRBJ2-1, the V gene TRBV5-1; TRBD2 aligns across 8 bases. After removal of 4 bases from V and 0 bases from J, the junction contained 3 bases not matched to a gene. The CDR3 contains 15 residues. Germline V gene data show CDR1 as SGHRS and CDR2 as YFSETQ.

This clonotype has only a few counts. V and J are TRBV12-3 or TRBV12-4 and TRBJ2-7; possibly TRBD1 for D (6 bases). This CDR3 has 14 residues. Trimming pared 4 bases from V and 3 bases from J, leaving 13 bases between. In nucleotides, the CDR3 is TGTGCCAGCAGTTCGCAGGGGATCGACTACGAGCAGTACTTC. It specifies CASSSQGIDYEQYF.

J is TRBJ2-7 and V is TRBV10-3; D is unclear. Germline assignment: CDR1 ENHRY and CDR2 SYGVKD. V shed 5 bases and J shed 3 bases, with 5 bases lying between them. The CDR3 runs 11 residues. The CDR3 region is CAISSNYEQYF. The CDR3 DNA follows: TGTGCCATCAGTTCCAACTACGAGCAGTACTTC.

The rearrangement joins TRBV15 to TRBJ2-7; 9 nucleotides align to TRBD2. Trimming took 1 base from V and 4 from J; bases not matched to a gene: 5. Looked up from germline, CDR1 is LNHNV and CDR2 is YYDKDF (reference sequence). CDR3 length equals 15 residues. The CDR3 region is CATSRARLAGYEQYF. In DNA, the CDR3 is TGTGCCACCAGCAGAGCGCGGCTAGCGGGATACGAGCAGTACTTC.

The chain combines TRBV6-5 with TRBJ2-2; D assignment may be TRBD1 or TRBD2 (5 bases each). This CDR3 has 15 amino acids. Germline V gives CDR1 MNHEY, CDR2 SVGAGI. Trimming stripped 1 base from V and 4 bases from J, with 10 bases between. CDR3 nucleotide sequence: TGTGCCAGCAGTTACTGGGGGACCTCCACCGGGGAGCTGTTTTTT. Residues: CASSYWGTSTGELFF.

The chain links TRBV11-3 to TRBJ2-7, with D possibly called TRBD1 or TRBD2 (5 bases each). The germline gives CDR1 SGHNT, CDR2 YENEEA. The CDR3 contains 14 residues. V was shortened by 5 bases and J by 3 bases, with 14 bases between the two germline ends. CDR3: CASSGPGPNYEQYF. The CDR3 DNA reads as TGTGCCAGCAGCGGACCGGGACCGAACTACGAGCAGTACTTC.

This sequence joins TRBV2 and TRBJ2-7; 7 bases map to TRBD2. J gave up 1 base and V 3 bases, and 3 bases lay outside the gene matches. The CDR3 covers 14 residues. The germline V gene has CDR1 SNHLY and CDR2 FYNNEI. As DNA, the CDR3 is TGTGCCAGCAGTGAGTCTAGCGGTTCCTACGAGCAGTACTTC. It yields the protein CASSESSGSYEQYF.

V is TRBV20-1 and J is TRBJ2-1; no definite D call. V lost 6 bases to trimming and J lost 5 bases, with 14 bases between them. This CDR3 comprises 13 residues. CDR1 and CDR2 from the germline V gene are DFQATT and SNEGSKA (reference sequence). The CDR3 sequence: CSARSMPDNEQFF. Here the CDR3 DNA reads TGCAGTGCCAGATCCATGCCCGACAATGAGCAGTTCTTC.

This clonotype was counted a few times. The chain uses TRBV6-7 and TRBJ2-7; 7 nucleotides align to TRBD2. TRBV6-7 is classed as an ORF, of uncertain function. J was trimmed by 5 bases and V by 2 bases; bases with no gene match: 12. The CDR3 runs 16 residues. The CDR3 loop reads CASSYDSREGRDEQYF. Written as DNA, the CDR3 is TGTGCCAGCAGTTACGATTCGAGGGAGGGCCGGGACGAGCAGTACTTC.

This clonotype was seen a handful of times. The CDR3 DNA follows: TGCAGCGTTGAAACGCTAGGTTGGTGGAATGAGCAGTTCTTC. Protein: CSVETLGWWNEQFF. This sequence joins TRBV29-1 and TRBJ2-1; no clear D gene. Germline V gives CDR1 SQVTM, CDR2 ANQGSEA. The CDR3 consists of 14 residues. V was pared by 2 bases and J by 7 bases, with 15 bases between.

The table lists this clonotype with a few counts. The chain recombines TRBV12-3 or TRBV12-4 with TRBJ2-3, with 16 positions matching TRBD2. The CDR3 runs 19 residues. The J segment lost 1 base and the V segment lost 5 bases, leaving 9 bases of the junction unmatched. CDR3 in amino acids: CASSPGLAGGPKGTDTQYF. The DNA of the CDR3 is TGTGCCAGCAGTCCGGGACTAGCGGGAGGGCCGAAAGGCACAGATACGCAGTATTTT.

This sequence joins TRBV20-1 and TRBJ1-2, with 10 bases identical to TRBD1. Looked up from germline, CDR1 is DFQATT and CDR2 is SNEGSKA (reference sequence). This CDR3 is built from 14 residues. The V and J ends lost 0 bases and 7 bases, in that order; junction bases with no gene match: 5. The CDR3: CSARDSGQGTGYTF. The CDR3 DNA reads TGCAGTGCTAGAGATTCGGGACAGGGGACTGGCTACACCTTC.

The chain has TRBV20-1 and TRBJ2-1; no reliable D call. Germline CDR1 is DFQATT and CDR2 is SNEGSKA (reference sequence). The CDR3 is made up of 13 amino acids. The germline V and J ends were trimmed by 6 bases and 2 bases, with 11 bases remaining between them. The CDR3 DNA reads as TGCAGTGCGCCGGATTCAACCTACAATGAGCAGTTCTTC. Translated, it gives CSAPDSTYNEQFF.